This is a list of T cell receptor beta chains from one sample in a study of Graves' ophthalmopathy and Graves' hyperthyroidism. Via MiXCR, TCRdb re-called the multiplex PCR reads, giving one row per CDR3 protein. The data show about 660,000 distinct CDR3 sequences, more than 40% seen once. The sequencing input was peripheral blood. These receptors were collected from an adult man with Graves' ophthalmopathy. The CDR3 runs from the conserved cysteine through the conserved F or W. Fields, in order: clone size, D gene, J gene, V gene, CDR3 DNA, CDR3 protein. A D gene is named only where the DNA matches it firmly. Not every row has a clone size; where given, it reads once, few, many or a size class.

>NA|NA|TRBJ2-2|TRBV19
TGTGCCAGTAGTATTCAGCAGACCGGGGAGCTGTTTTTT
CASSIQQTGELFF
>many|TRBD1|TRBJ2-7|TRBV20-1
TGCAGTGCTTCTACGGAACAGGGGCTGCGGCACGAGCAGTACTTC
CSASTEQGLRHEQYF
>many|NA|TRBJ2-2|TRBV19
TGTGCCAGTAGTCCCTGGAGGGCTGGCTTGGACACGACCGGGGAGCTGTTTTTT
CASSPWRAGLDTTGELFF
>NA|NA|TRBJ1-5|TRBV6-1
TGTGCCAGCAGTCCTGGGGGGGGGCGAGATCAGCCCCAGCATTTT
CASSPGGGRDQPQHF
>many|NA|TRBJ1-2|TRBV5-1
TGCGCCAGCAGCGAGGGCGGTTTTGACACCTTC
CASSEGGFDTF
>NA|TRBD1|TRBJ2-5|TRBV10-3
TGTGCCAGCTGTGAAGTTAACAGGGGGTTGGAGACCCAGTACTTC
CASCEVNRGLETQYF
>NA|NA|TRBJ1-6|TRBV10-3
TGTGCCATCAGTGATACAGGGTATTCACCCCTCCACTTT
CAISDTGYSPLHF
>many|TRBD1|TRBJ2-2|TRBV7-8
TGTGCCAGCGCCAAGAAGGGGGCGCTAGGAGGGGAGCTGTTTTTT
CASAKKGALGGELFF
>NA|NA|TRBJ1-1|TRBV20-1
TGCAGTGCTAGATCGGATATTGGTAACACTGAAGCTTTCTTT
CSARSDIGNTEAFF
>many|NA|TRBJ2-5|TRBV6-6
TGTGCCAGCAGTTATCAGACAGCCCAAGAGACCCAGTACTTC
CASSYQTAQETQYF
>NA|TRBD1|TRBJ1-2|TRBV29-1
TGCAGCGTTGAAGTGGCACAGGGGGCGCGGGACTATGGCTACACCTTC
CSVEVAQGARDYGYTF
>many|TRBD2|TRBJ2-2|TRBV7-9
TGTGCCAGCAGCCCCGGGAATAGCGGGATTCTCGGGGAGCTGTTTTTT
CASSPGNSGILGELFF
>NA|TRBD1|TRBJ2-7|TRBV10-3
TGTGCCAGCAGTTTGGGGACAGCTACCTACGAGCAGTACTTC
CASSLGTATYEQYF
>once|NA|TRBJ2-2|TRBV10-3
TGTGCCATCAGTGAGGGGAGTGGACAAGCTAACACCGGGGAGCTGTTTTTT
CAISEGSGQANTGELFF
>NA|NA|TRBJ1-1|TRBV5-1
TGTGCCAGCAGCTTAGATGTTTTGGCTTTCTTT
CASSLDVLAFF
>many|NA|TRBJ2-6|TRBV15
TGTGCCACCAGCAGAGAGGTCTCTGGGGCCAACGTCCTGACTTTC
CATSREVSGANVLTF
>NA|TRBD1|TRBJ2-2|TRBV6-1
TGTGCCAGCAGAGCCACAGGGGCCGGGGAGCTGTTTTTT
CASRATGAGELFF
>few|NA|TRBJ2-5|TRBV9
TGTGCCAGCAGCGTAGGGGCGGCCGGGACCCAGTACTTC
CASSVGAAGTQYF
>NA|TRBD1|TRBJ1-5|TRBV6-6
TGTGCCAGCAGTTCATATAACCCGACAGGGCTGGGCACTCAGCCCCAGCATTTT
CASSSYNPTGLGTQPQHF
>NA|NA|TRBJ1-3|TRBV29-1
TGCAGCAGCTTCGGGGCCTCTGGAAACACCATATATTTT
CSSFGASGNTIYF
>many|NA|TRBJ1-6|TRBV19
TGTGCCTTCAACGTACAGGGTGGGTTTAATTCACCCCTCCACTTT
CAFNVQGGFNSPLHF
>NA|TRBD1|TRBJ1-5|TRBV29-1
TGCAGCGTTGCAACAGGGGGTGGTCAGCCCCAGCATTTT
CSVATGGGQPQHF
>NA|TRBD2|TRBJ2-5|TRBV20-1
TGCGGACTAGCAGGGGTTGGGGAGACCCAGTACTTC
CGLAGVGETQYF
>NA|TRBD2|TRBJ2-2|TRBV25-1
TGTGCTAGAGATCGGGAGGGAGGGCCGTCCGGGGAGCTGTTTTTT
CARDREGGPSGELFF
>NA|NA|TRBJ1-3|TRBV29-1
TGCAGCGTTGTCGCGGGGGACTATGGCTACACCATATATTTT
CSVVAGDYGYTIYF
>many|NA|TRBJ1-1|TRBV2
TGTGCCAGCAGTTATCCGGGGCCTAAAGCTTTCTTT
CASSYPGPKAFF
>many|NA|TRBJ1-6|TRBV7-8
TGTGCCAGCAGCTCTCTCCGGGACACCTATAATTCACCCCTCCACTTT
CASSSLRDTYNSPLHF
>NA|NA|TRBJ2-7|TRBV2
TGTGCCAGCGGATGGAGCGAGGGGCAGTACTTC
CASGWSEGQYF
>NA|NA|TRBJ2-5|TRBV29-1
TGCAGCGGACAGCAAGAGACCCAGTACTTC
CSGQQETQYF
>many|TRBD1|TRBJ2-7|TRBV29-1
TGCAGCGTTTGCCAGGGGGCTTCCTACGAGCAGTACTTC
CSVCQGASYEQYF
>few|NA|TRBJ2-5|TRBV2
TGTGCCGGTTCTCAGGGGGGAGAGACCCAGTACTTC
CAGSQGGETQYF
>NA|TRBD2|TRBJ2-7|TRBV7-3
TGTGCCAGCAGCTTGGAGGGCGGGAGAATCTACGAGCAGTACTTC
CASSLEGGRIYEQYF
>NA|TRBD2|TRBJ2-7|TRBV7-2
TGTGCCAGCACCAAACTTGGGACTAGCGGGGGCTTTGACGAGCAGTACTTC
CASTKLGTSGGFDEQYF
>NA|NA|TRBJ1-2|TRBV29-1
TGCAGCGTGGGCGATTGGCAGACGCATGGCTACACCTTC
CSVGDWQTHGYTF
>many|NA|TRBJ1-4|TRBV2
TGTGCCAGCAGTGAGCAGGGGTCCGAAAAACTGTTTTTT
CASSEQGSEKLFF
>many|NA|TRBJ1-6|TRBV11-2
TGTGCCAGCAGCTTAAACCAGGGAGCGCATTCACCCCTCCACTTT
CASSLNQGAHSPLHF
>few|NA|TRBJ1-3|TRBV4-3
TGCGCCAGCAGTATCTTAGGGGCTGGAAACACCATATATTTT
CASSILGAGNTIYF
>many|NA|TRBJ2-2|TRBV7-2
TGTGCCAGCGGGGCCAGCCCCCCTATGAACACCGGGGAGCTGTTTTTT
CASGASPPMNTGELFF
>many|TRBD2|TRBJ2-5|TRBV5-1
TGCGCCAGCAGCCCATTAGCGGGAGGGGGACAAGAGACCCAGTACTTC
CASSPLAGGGQETQYF
>NA|TRBD2|TRBJ2-3|TRBV7-9
TGTGCCAGCAGCCCAGGGACTAGCGGGAGCACAGATACGCAGTATTTT
CASSPGTSGSTDTQYF
>few|NA|TRBJ1-5|TRBV6-5
TGTGCCAGCAGTGGGAGCGGGCGAGTAAGCAATCAGCCCCAGCATTTT
CASSGSGRVSNQPQHF
>few|NA|TRBJ1-1|TRBV20-1
TGCAGTGCTAGATCAGGGGAAGGTTGGCGGAACACTGAAGCTTTCTTT
CSARSGEGWRNTEAFF
>many|TRBD1|TRBJ1-2|TRBV7-2
TGTGCCAGCAGCCTAGGGGGCAGGGCTGGGGAATATGGCTACACCTTC
CASSLGGRAGEYGYTF
>few|TRBD2|TRBJ2-5|TRBV7-9
TGTGCCAGCAGCCAGACTAGCGGGGGGCCCCCAGAGACCCAGTACTTC
CASSQTSGGPPETQYF
>NA|NA|TRBJ1-4|TRBV10-3
TGTGCCATCAGTTCGGACAGCACCGCAACTAATGAAAAACTGTTTTTT
CAISSDSTATNEKLFF
>NA|NA|TRBJ2-7|TRBV10-3
TGTGCCATCAGTGAGGGGGGTTTCGGCGAGCAGTACTTC
CAISEGGFGEQYF
>NA|NA|TRBJ1-3|TRBV25-1
TGTGCCAGCAGTGAATGGTCCCGGTACACCATATATTTT
CASSEWSRYTIYF
>few|TRBD2|TRBJ2-7|TRBV7-9
TGTGCCAGCAGCTCTGGGGGGGGATACTACGAGCAGTACTTC
CASSSGGGYYEQYF
>once|TRBD1|TRBJ1-1|TRBV29-1
TGCAGCATGGGACAGCGGAACACTGAAGCTTTCTTT
CSMGQRNTEAFF
>many|NA|TRBJ1-6|TRBV7-9
TGTGCCAGCAGCTTAGACTTAAATTCAGATTCACCCCTCCACTTT
CASSLDLNSDSPLHF
>NA|NA|TRBJ1-2|TRBV10-3
TGTGCCATCAATGGGCAGGGAGCCGGCGGTAACTATGGCTACACCTTC
CAINGQGAGGNYGYTF
>NA|TRBD2|TRBJ2-6|TRBV10-3
TGTGCCATCAGGGGGGGGTTTCCACGGGACCTCTCTGGGGCCAACGTCCTGACTTTC
CAIRGGFPRDLSGANVLTF
>NA|TRBD2|TRBJ2-3|TRBV5-5
TGTGCCAGCAGCTTGATGGGACTAGCGGACGCAGATACGCAGTATTTT
CASSLMGLADADTQYF
>few|NA|TRBJ1-5|TRBV12-3/TRBV12-4
TGTGCCAGCAGTTTTGCGGGTGAGCCCCGAAGCAATCAGCCCCAGCATTTT
CASSFAGEPRSNQPQHF
>many|NA|TRBJ1-6|TRBV9
TGTGCCAGCCAGGGCCCACCCGCGGGTTCACCCCTCCACTTT
CASQGPPAGSPLHF
>NA|NA|TRBJ1-1|TRBV6-1
TGTGCCAGCACCGGGAGGGCGGGGAGCACTGAAGCTTTCTTT
CASTGRAGSTEAFF
>NA|NA|TRBJ1-2|TRBV19
TGTGCCAGTAGTACGGGACCTAATCCATCTTCTAACTATGGCTACACCTTC
CASSTGPNPSSNYGYTF